The next 26 T cell receptor beta chains were all read from a single sample in a study of shared clonotypes between healthy human individuals. Naive CD8 cells lacked CD45RO, underwent positive selection for CCR7 and left out terminally differentiated effector memory CD45RA+ cells. Some clones are missing from TCRdb's copy, which holds only in-frame ones; the method was immunoSEQ multiplex PCR. In the table there are around 2,100,000 clones, over 85% of which are singletons. Input material: naive CD8+ T cells sorted from blood. Source of these receptors: a man aged 18 to 29 in good health.

The rearrangement uses TRBV27 and TRBJ2-5; 11 bases agree with TRBD1. In germline, CDR1 is MNHEY, CDR2 SMNVEV (reference sequence). The junction had 7 bases not matched to a gene; V was cut back by 5 bases and J by 5 bases. The CDR3 extends over 15 amino acids. This chain's CDR3 is CASSPGTGGLETQYF. The CDR3 DNA sequence: TGTGCCAGCAGTCCCGGGACAGGGGGTTTGGAGACCCAGTACTTC.

The V and J genes are TRBV7-9 and TRBJ2-5; D is undetermined. V lost 2 bases, J lost 2 bases, and 9 bases lay in between. The CDR3 runs to 14 residues. Germline CDR1 and CDR2: SEHNR and FQNEAQ (reference sequence). The CDR3 DNA sequence: TGTGCCAGCAGCTTAACACAGATACAAGAGACCCAGTACTTC. It codes for CASSLTQIQETQYF.

This chain links TRBV7-9 with TRBJ2-5, with D perhaps TRBD2 (6 bases). With 1 base removed from V and 5 bases from J, the gap between germline ends came to 14 bases. This CDR3 spans 15 amino acids. From germline, CDR1 is SEHNR and CDR2 FQNEAQ (reference sequence). DNA for the CDR3: TGTGCCAGCAGCTTAGTTCCTAGCGCGGGGGAGACCCAGTACTTC. Protein product: CASSLVPSAGETQYF.

This chain links TRBV4-1 with TRBJ2-7, with 9 bases fitting TRBD1. V trimming: 4 bases; J trimming: 2 bases; junction bases outside the gene matches: 6. Germline values: CDR1 MGHRA, CDR2 YSYEKL. The CDR3 is made up of 15 amino acids. The CDR3 region is CASSLKQGATYEQYF. CDR3 nucleotide sequence: TGCGCCAGCAGCCTCAAACAGGGGGCGACCTACGAGCAGTACTTC.

The chain has TRBV6-5 and TRBJ1-2, with TRBD1 as a possible D gene (5 bases). Trimming took off 8 bases at V and 2 bases at J, with 9 bases between the two ends. Germline V gives CDR1 MNHEY, CDR2 SVGAGI. The CDR3 spans 12 residues. CDR3 bases: TGTGCCAGCGCAGGGACCAACTATGGCTACACCTTC. Translation: CASAGTNYGYTF.

The J gene is TRBJ1-2, the V gene TRBV11-2; the D is unclear. V was trimmed by 0 bases and J by 4 bases, leaving 18 bases between them. This CDR3 region has 17 residues. Germline V gene sequence: CDR1 SGHAT, CDR2 FQNNGV. As DNA, the CDR3 is TGTGCCAGCAGCTTAGAACCCCCCCCCGCGTTACTCTATGGCTACACCTTC. It specifies CASSLEPPPALLYGYTF. The full variable domain, its missing parts supplied by reference TRBV11-2 and TRBJ1-2, is EAGVAQSPRYKIIEKRQSVAFWCNPISGHATLYWYQQILGQGPKLLIQFQNNGVVDDSQLPKDRFSAERLKGVDSTLKIQPAKLEDSAVYLCASSLEPPPALLYGYTFGSGTRLTVV.

The chain employs TRBV27 and TRBJ2-7; 7 bases are a match to TRBD1. Trimming at V came to 4 bases and at J to 2 bases, leaving 5 bases not matched to a gene. The CDR3 length is 14 residues. CDR1 is MNHEY, CDR2 SMNVEV, per germline (reference sequence). The CDR3 DNA is TGTGCCAGCAGTTGGGACAGTTCCACCTACGAGCAGTACTTC. Translation gives CASSWDSSTYEQYF.

The chain recombines TRBV19 with TRBJ1-1; D unresolved. The CDR3 has 14 amino acids. The V gene's germline CDR1 is LNHDA and CDR2 SQIVND (reference sequence). Trimming left V 5 bases short and J 3 bases short, with 13 bases between. The CDR3 nucleotides read TGTGCCAGTAGTCCTTACGATAGGGACACTGAAGCTTTCTTT. Amino acid sequence: CASSPYDRDTEAFF.

V is TRBV4-2 and J is TRBJ2-7; 9 positions match TRBD1. The J segment lost 4 bases and the V segment lost 4 bases, leaving 8 bases of the junction unmatched. CDR3 size: 15 residues. Germline values: CDR1 LGHNA, CDR2 YNFKEQ. The CDR3, as DNA: TGTGCCAGCAGCCCAGAGGAGGGACAGGGATACGAGCAGTACTTC. The encoded protein is CASSPEEGQGYEQYF.

The V gene is TRBV28, the J gene TRBJ1-3, with D unresolved. Germline V gives CDR1 MDHEN, CDR2 SYDVKM. V dropped 2 bases and J dropped 2 bases, with 13 bases sitting between them. The CDR3 is made up of 16 amino acids. CDR3 loop: CASSLSPVTTGNTIYF. CDR3 in DNA: TGTGCCAGCAGTTTAAGTCCAGTTACGACTGGAAACACCATATATTTT.

This clone occurred once. Other DNA sequences in this sample translate to the same CDR3. The genes are TRBV2 and TRBJ1-2, with D maybe TRBD1 (5 bases). Trimming pared 6 bases from V and 4 bases from J, leaving 12 bases between. This CDR3 has 13 residues. Per the germline V gene, CDR1 is SNHLY and CDR2 is FYNNEI. CDR3 nucleotides: TGTGCCAGCAGCGGGCCGGGGGGCTATGGCTACACCTTC. This encodes CASSGPGGYGYTF.

The CDR3 loop is CASSDWGTLGDEQYF. In DNA form, the CDR3 reads TGTGCCAGCAGTGATTGGGGCACCCTCGGGGACGAGCAGTACTTC. The chain links TRBV2 to TRBJ2-7; either TRBD1 or TRBD2 may fit D (5 bases each). CDR1 SNHLY and CDR2 FYNNEI come from the germline V gene. The CDR3 sequence is 15 residues long. The germline V and J ends were trimmed by 3 bases and 5 bases, with 17 bases remaining between them.

As to this clone: This same CDR3 is encoded by further DNA sequences in the sample. The V call is TRBV9, the J call TRBJ2-2; 9 bases match TRBD1. After removal of 5 bases from V and 6 bases from J, the junction contained 2 bases not matched to a gene. The CDR3 totals 13 residues. The V gene's germline CDR1 is SGDLS and CDR2 YYNGEE. CDR3 in DNA: TGTGCCAGCAGGGGACAGGGTTCCGGGGAGCTGTTTTTT. Translating gives CASRGQGSGELFF.

The chain joins TRBV6-1 to TRBJ2-2, with TRBD2 identical over 14 bases. Trimming cost V 6 bases and J 5 bases; bases outside gene matches: 8. The CDR3 loop spans 17 amino acids. The V gene's germline CDR1 is MNHNS and CDR2 SASEGT. The CDR3 sequence: CASREQGLAGATGELFF. The CDR3 DNA reads as TGTGCCAGCAGGGAACAGGGACTAGCGGGGGCAACCGGGGAGCTGTTTTTT.

This clone came up a few times. The same CDR3 is also encoded by other DNA sequences in this sample. The chain links TRBV30 to TRBJ2-5, with a possible D match to TRBD1 (6 bases). The V and J ends lost 0 bases and 4 bases respectively, with 6 bases between them. The CDR3 consists of 12 residues. Looked up from germline, CDR1 is GTSNPN and CDR2 is SVGIG (reference sequence). This CDR3 is CAWSVQGETQYF. CDR3 bases: TGTGCCTGGAGTGTACAGGGAGAGACCCAGTACTTC.

The J gene is TRBJ1-2, the V gene TRBV9; no reliable D call. Trimming cost V 4 bases and J 5 bases, with 15 bases left between them. The CDR3 extends over 14 amino acids. The germline V gene has CDR1 SGDLS and CDR2 YYNGEE. CDR3 sequence (DNA): TGTGCCAGCAGCCCCCCCGGCTCGGGGTATGGCTACACCTTC. This encodes CASSPPGSGYGYTF. The complete variable domain, with remaining parts taken from reference TRBV9 and TRBJ1-2, reads DSGVTQTPKHLITATGQRVTLRCSPRSGDLSVYWYQQSLDQGLQFLIQYYNGEERAKGNILERFSAQQFPDLHSELNLSSLELGDSALYFCASSPPGSGYGYTFGSGTRLTVV.

The chain carries TRBV2 and TRBJ2-7; D not resolved. Per germline, CDR1 SNHLY and CDR2 FYNNEI. Trimming removed 6 bases at V and 0 bases at J, with 18 bases between. The CDR3 covers 16 residues. The DNA of the CDR3 is TGTGCCAGCAGGGGCTCTTTTCCCCGTCTCTCCTACGAGCAGTACTTC. Amino acid sequence: CASRGSFPRLSYEQYF.

This chain connects TRBV7-6 to TRBJ2-2; the D gene is possibly TRBD2 (6 bases). V dropped 5 bases and J dropped 6 bases, with 16 bases sitting between them. CDR1 SGHVS and CDR2 FNYEAQ come from the germline V gene. This CDR3 region has 15 residues. The CDR3 nucleotides are TGTGCCAGCAGCCCGGGAGTCAGCGACCCCGGGGAGCTGTTTTTT. Translating it yields CASSPGVSDPGELFF.

The chain's CDR3 is CASSPAGSDQPQHF. The CDR3 region has the DNA TGTGCCAGCAGTCCAGCGGGGTCCGATCAGCCCCAGCATTTT. The chain links TRBV28 to TRBJ1-5; the D is unclear. CDR3 length equals 14 residues. The V gene lost 5 bases and the J gene lost 5 bases, with 13 bases spanning the gap. Per germline, CDR1 MDHEN and CDR2 SYDVKM.

Comments on this clone: This same CDR3 is encoded by further DNA sequences in the sample. The V gene is TRBV19, the J gene TRBJ2-5; D is perhaps TRBD2 (6 bases). The CDR3 sequence is 13 residues long. The germline gives CDR1 LNHDA, CDR2 SQIVND (reference sequence). V was cut by 1 base and J by 3 bases, with 6 bases left in between. CDR3 loop: CASSIAGEETQYF. The CDR3 DNA sequence: TGTGCCAGTAGTATAGCGGGAGAAGAGACCCAGTACTTC.

This chain links TRBV7-2 with TRBJ2-1, with D perhaps matching TRBD2 (5 bases). V gave up 3 bases and J gave up 6 bases, with 12 bases separating them. This CDR3 is built from 14 residues. Germline V gives CDR1 SGHTA, CDR2 FQGNSA. Here the CDR3 DNA reads TGTGCCAGCAGCTTGATTGGCGGAGGCAATGAGCAGTTCTTC. Translating it yields CASSLIGGGNEQFF. The complete variable domain, with remaining parts taken from reference TRBV7-2 and TRBJ2-1, reads GAGVSQSPSNKVTEKGKDVELRCDPISGHTALYWYRQSLGQGLEFLIYFQGNSAPDKSGLPSDRFSAERTGGSVSTLTIQRTQQEDSAVYLCASSLIGGGNEQFFGPGTRLTVL.

CDR3 in amino acids: CASNRGDLYNEQFF. CDR3 coding DNA: TGCGCCAGCAATCGGGGCGACCTTTACAATGAGCAGTTCTTC. The gene calls are TRBV5-1 and TRBJ2-1; D tentatively fits TRBD1 or TRBD2 (5 bases each). The CDR3 sequence is 14 residues long. Looked up from germline, CDR1 is SGHRS and CDR2 is YFSETQ. Trimming left V 6 bases short and J 4 bases short, with 14 bases between.

The gene calls are TRBV27 and TRBJ1-4, with D perhaps TRBD1 (5 bases). Germline V gene sequence: CDR1 MNHEY, CDR2 SMNVEV (reference sequence). The CDR3 runs to 12 residues. V lost 5 bases, J lost 13 bases, and 14 bases lay in between. The CDR3 DNA is TGTGCCAGCAGTCCCTGGTCGGGGGGACTGTTTTTT. Encoded protein: CASSPWSGGLFF.

V is TRBV5-6 and J is TRBJ2-4; 7 bases map to TRBD1. CDR3 length equals 15 residues. After removal of 4 bases from V and 1 base from J, the junction contained 5 bases not matched to a gene. The germline V gene has CDR1 SGHDT and CDR2 YYEEEE. CDR3: CASSVTGSAKNIQYF. The CDR3 DNA is TGTGCCAGCAGCGTGACAGGGTCGGCCAAAAACATTCAGTACTTC.

The chain uses TRBV10-1 and TRBJ2-7, with D possibly being TRBD1 (6 bases). Between the trimmed V and J ends, which lost 8 bases and 4 bases, there was a span of 12 bases. The CDR3 has 12 residues. Germline loops: CDR1 WNHNN, CDR2 SYGVQD (reference sequence). The DNA for the CDR3 is TGCGCCAGCTCGGACAGTATTTACGAGCAGTACTTC. Translation: CASSDSIYEQYF.

A note on this clone: At the DNA level, this CDR3 is encoded by other sequences in the same sample as well. V is TRBV28 and J is TRBJ1-2, with unresolved D. The length of the CDR3 is 13 residues. Germline CDR1 is MDHEN and CDR2 is SYDVKM. V was clipped by 5 bases and J by 1 base, with 8 bases between them. CDR3 region: CASSLRDNYGYTF. As DNA, the CDR3 is TGTGCCAGCAGTCTTCGGGATAACTATGGCTACACCTTC.